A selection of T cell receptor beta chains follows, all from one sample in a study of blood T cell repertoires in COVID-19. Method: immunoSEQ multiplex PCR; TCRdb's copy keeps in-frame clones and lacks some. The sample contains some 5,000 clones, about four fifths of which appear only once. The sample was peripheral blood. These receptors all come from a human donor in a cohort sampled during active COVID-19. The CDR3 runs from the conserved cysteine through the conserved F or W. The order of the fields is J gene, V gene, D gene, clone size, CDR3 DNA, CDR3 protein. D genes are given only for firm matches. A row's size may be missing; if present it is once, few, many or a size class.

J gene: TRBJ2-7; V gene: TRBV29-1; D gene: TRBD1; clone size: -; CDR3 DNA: TGCAGCGTGACCCCAGGGGGCCCCGTCGAGCAGTACTTC; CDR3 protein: CSVTPGGPVEQYF
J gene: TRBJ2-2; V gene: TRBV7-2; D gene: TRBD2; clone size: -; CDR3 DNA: TGTGCCAGCAGACCGACTAGCGGGGTCGGGGAGCTGTTTTTT; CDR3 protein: CASRPTSGVGELFF
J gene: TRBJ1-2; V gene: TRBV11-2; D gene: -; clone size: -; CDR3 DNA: TGTGCCAGCGGGCAGAACTATGGCTACACCTTC; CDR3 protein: CASGQNYGYTF
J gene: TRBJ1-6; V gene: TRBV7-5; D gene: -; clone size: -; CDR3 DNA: TGTGCCAGCAAGGCGGCGCATTCACCCCTCCACTTT; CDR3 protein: CASKAAHSPLHF
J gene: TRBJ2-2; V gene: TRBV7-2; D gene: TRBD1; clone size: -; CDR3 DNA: TGTGCCAGCAGCCCCCGGGACAGGGTCCTGACCGTTTACGGGGAGCTGTTTTTT; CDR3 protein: CASSPRDRVLTVYGELFF
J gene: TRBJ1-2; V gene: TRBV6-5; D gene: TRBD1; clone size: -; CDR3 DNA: TGTGCCAGCAGTTTCAGGGGGGCGAGGGGCTACACCTTC; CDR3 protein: CASSFRGARGYTF
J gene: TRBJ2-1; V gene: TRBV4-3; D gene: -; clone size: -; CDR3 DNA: TGCGCCAGCAGCCAAGAACGAGACAATGAGCAGTTCTTC; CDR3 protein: CASSQERDNEQFF
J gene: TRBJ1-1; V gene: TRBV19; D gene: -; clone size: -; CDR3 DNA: TGTGCCAGTAGCGGATATCAACCAGGGGACACTGAAGCTTTCTTT; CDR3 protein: CASSGYQPGDTEAFF
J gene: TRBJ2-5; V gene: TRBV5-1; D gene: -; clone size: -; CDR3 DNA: TGCGCCAGCAGCAATACAGGAACACAGGGCGAACCGAAACAAGAGACCCAGTACTTC; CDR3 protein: CASSNTGTQGEPKQETQYF
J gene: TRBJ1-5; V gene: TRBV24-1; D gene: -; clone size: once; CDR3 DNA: TGTGCCACCAGTGATGGGGGGATCAATCAGCCCCAGCATTTT; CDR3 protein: CATSDGGINQPQHF
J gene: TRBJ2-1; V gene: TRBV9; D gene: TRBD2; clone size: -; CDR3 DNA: TGTGCCAGCAGCGGAGAAGCGGGAGAGGGGCACAATGAGCAGTTCTTC; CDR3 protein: CASSGEAGEGHNEQFF
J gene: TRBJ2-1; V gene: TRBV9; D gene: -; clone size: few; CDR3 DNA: TGTGCCAGCAGCGTATTGAGCGGTTGGTACAATGAGCAGTTCTTC; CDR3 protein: CASSVLSGWYNEQFF
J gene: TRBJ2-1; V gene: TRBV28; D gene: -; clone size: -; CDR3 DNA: TGTGCCAGCAGTTTCCTTGGGGGGAGGAGGGGCAATGAGCAGTTCTTC; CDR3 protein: CASSFLGGRRGNEQFF
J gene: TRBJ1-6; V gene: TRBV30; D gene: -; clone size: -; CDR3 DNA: TGTGCCTGGAGCGGGGGTCGCTATAATTCACCCCTCCACTTT; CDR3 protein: CAWSGGRYNSPLHF
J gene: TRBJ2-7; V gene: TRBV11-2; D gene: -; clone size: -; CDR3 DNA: TGTGCCAGCAGCTTATTAGGGGTAGCCTACGAGCAGTACTTC; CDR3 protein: CASSLLGVAYEQYF
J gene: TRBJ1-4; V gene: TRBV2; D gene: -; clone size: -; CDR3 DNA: TGTGCCAGCAGTGTAGGTGCGGGTAGTATCGAAAAACTGTTTTTT; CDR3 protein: CASSVGAGSIEKLFF
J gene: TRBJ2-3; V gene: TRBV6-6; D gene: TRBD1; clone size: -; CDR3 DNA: TGTGCCAGCAGCGTGGGACAGGGGAGGACAGATACGCAGTATTTT; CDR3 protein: CASSVGQGRTDTQYF
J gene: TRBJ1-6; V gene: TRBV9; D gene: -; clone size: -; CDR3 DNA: TGTGCCAGCAGCGTAGGGGGCGCCTGGGGATCACCCCTCCACTTT; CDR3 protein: CASSVGGAWGSPLHF
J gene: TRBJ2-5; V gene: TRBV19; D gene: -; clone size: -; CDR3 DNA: TGTGCCAGTAGTACACTACGTGGCGGCTTACAAGAGACCCAGTACTTC; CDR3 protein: CASSTLRGGLQETQYF
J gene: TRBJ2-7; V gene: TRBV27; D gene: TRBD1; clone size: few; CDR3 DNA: TGTGCCAGCAGGCCGGGACAGCTCTCCTACGAGCAGTACTTC; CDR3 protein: CASRPGQLSYEQYF
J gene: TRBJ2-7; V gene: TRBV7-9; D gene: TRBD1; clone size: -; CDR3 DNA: TGTGCCAGCAGCTCATGGACAGGGGGTAGCTACGAGCAGTACTTC; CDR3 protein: CASSSWTGGSYEQYF
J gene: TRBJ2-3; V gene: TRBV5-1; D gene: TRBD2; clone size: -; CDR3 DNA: TGCGCCAGCAGCCTGGGACTAGCGGGAAAAAGCACAGATACGCAGTATTTT; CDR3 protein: CASSLGLAGKSTDTQYF
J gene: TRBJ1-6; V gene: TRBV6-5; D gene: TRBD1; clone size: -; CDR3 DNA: TGTGCCAGCATGAACAGGGGAAATTCACCCCTCCACTTT; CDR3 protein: CASMNRGNSPLHF
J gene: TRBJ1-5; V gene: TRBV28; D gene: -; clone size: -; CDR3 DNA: TGTGCCAGCAGACCGGGGGGACTCAATCAGCCCCAGCATTTT; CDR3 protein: CASRPGGLNQPQHF
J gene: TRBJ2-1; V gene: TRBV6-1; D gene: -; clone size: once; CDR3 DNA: TGTGCCAGCAGTGAACGGTCCAAGTCCAATGAGCAGTTCTTC; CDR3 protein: CASSERSKSNEQFF
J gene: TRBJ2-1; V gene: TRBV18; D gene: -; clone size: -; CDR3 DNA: TGTGCCAGCTCACTCCACGGGGAGGTAGGTGAGCAGTTCTTC; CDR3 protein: CASSLHGEVGEQFF
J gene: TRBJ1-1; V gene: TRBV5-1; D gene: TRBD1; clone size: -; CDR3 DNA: TGCGCCAGCAGCCTTAGGGGGCTAGACACTGAAGCTTTCTTT; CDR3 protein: CASSLRGLDTEAFF
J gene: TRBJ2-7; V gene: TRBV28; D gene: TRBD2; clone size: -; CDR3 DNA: TGTGCCAGCAGGGATAGCGGGAGGATCGAGCAGTACTTC; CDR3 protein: CASRDSGRIEQYF
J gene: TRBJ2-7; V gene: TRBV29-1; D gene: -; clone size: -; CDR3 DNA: TGCAGAACGCGGGGTGCTTACTACGAGCAGTACTTC; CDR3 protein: CRTRGAYYEQYF
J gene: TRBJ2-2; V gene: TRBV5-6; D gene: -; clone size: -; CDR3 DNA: TGTGCCAGCAGATCTACAGGGAACACCGGGGAGCTGTTTTTT; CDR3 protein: CASRSTGNTGELFF
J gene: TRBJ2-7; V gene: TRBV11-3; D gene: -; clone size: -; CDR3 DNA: TGTGCCAGCAGCTCGGACTCCCAGGGGGAGCAGTACTTC; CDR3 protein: CASSSDSQGEQYF
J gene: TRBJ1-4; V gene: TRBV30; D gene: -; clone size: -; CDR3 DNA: TGTGCCTGGAGTTTTCTCCGACAGACTAATGAAAAACTGTTTTTT; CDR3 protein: CAWSFLRQTNEKLFF
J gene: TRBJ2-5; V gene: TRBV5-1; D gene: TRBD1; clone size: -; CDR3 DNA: TGCGCCAGCAGCAGGGACAGGTCAAAAGAGACCCAGTACTTC; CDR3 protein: CASSRDRSKETQYF
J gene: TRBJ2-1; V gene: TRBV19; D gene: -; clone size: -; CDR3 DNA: TGTGCCAGTAGTCCGGGTAACTATGAGCAGTTCTTC; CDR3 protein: CASSPGNYEQFF
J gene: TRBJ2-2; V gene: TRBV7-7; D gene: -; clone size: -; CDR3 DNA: TGTGCTAGCAGCCCCCGACAGTACACCGGGGAGCTGTTTTTT; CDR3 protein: CASSPRQYTGELFF
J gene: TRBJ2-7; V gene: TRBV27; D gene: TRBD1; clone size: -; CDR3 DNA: TGTGCCAGCCGCTCGACAGGGGGCCGGGAGCAGTACTTC; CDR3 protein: CASRSTGGREQYF
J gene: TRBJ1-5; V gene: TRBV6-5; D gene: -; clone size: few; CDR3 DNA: TGTGCCAGCACCCTAACCGGAGTTCAGCCCCAGCATTTT; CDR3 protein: CASTLTGVQPQHF
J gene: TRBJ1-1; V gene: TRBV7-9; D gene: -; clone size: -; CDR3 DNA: TGTGCCAGCAGCTTGACTAGGGAGAACACTGAAGCTTTCTTT; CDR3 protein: CASSLTRENTEAFF
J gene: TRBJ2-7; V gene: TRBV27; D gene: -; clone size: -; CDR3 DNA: TGTGCCAGCAGTGAGGGGGTGACTGGCGGGAGTCTCAGGGACGAGCAGTACTTC; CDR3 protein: CASSEGVTGGSLRDEQYF
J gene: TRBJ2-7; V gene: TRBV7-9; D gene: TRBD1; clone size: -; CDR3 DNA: TGTGCCAGCAGCTTAGTGTTGTCGGGACAGGGTCGATACGAGCAGTACTTC; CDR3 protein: CASSLVLSGQGRYEQYF
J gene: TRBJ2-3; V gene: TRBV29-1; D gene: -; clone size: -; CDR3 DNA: TGCAGCGTTTTAGAAGATACGCAGTATTTT; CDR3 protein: CSVLEDTQYF
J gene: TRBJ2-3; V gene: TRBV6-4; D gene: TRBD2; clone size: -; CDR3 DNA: TGTGCCAGCAGTGACGTAGCGGGAATCGGGGATACGCAGTATTTT; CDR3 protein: CASSDVAGIGDTQYF
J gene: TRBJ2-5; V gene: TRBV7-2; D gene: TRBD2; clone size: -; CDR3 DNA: TGTGCCAGCAGCTTAGCCCTGACTAGCGTGGAGACCCAGTACTTC; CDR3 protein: CASSLALTSVETQYF
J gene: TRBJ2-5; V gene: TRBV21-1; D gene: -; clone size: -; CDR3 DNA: TGTGCCAGCAGTTTAAACCGGGTGTTTATAGACGAGCAAGAGACCCAGTACTTC; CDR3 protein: CASSLNRVFIDEQETQYF
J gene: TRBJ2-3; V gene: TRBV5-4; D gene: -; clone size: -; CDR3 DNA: TGTGCCAGCAGCTTGTCCGGCACAGATACGCAGTATTTT; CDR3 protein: CASSLSGTDTQYF
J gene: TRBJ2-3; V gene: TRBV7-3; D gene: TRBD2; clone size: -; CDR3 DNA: TGTGCCAGCAGCCCCGCGGGGGACCGTACGCAGTATTTT; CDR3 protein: CASSPAGDRTQYF
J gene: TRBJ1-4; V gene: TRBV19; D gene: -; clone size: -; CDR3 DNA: TGTGCCAGCCTTGATGTGGCGGCTCGGGAAAAACTGTTTTTT; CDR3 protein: CASLDVAAREKLFF
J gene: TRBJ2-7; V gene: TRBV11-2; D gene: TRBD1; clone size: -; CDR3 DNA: TGTGCCAGCAGCAGAGACAGGGGCGACGAGCAGTACTTC; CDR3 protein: CASSRDRGDEQYF
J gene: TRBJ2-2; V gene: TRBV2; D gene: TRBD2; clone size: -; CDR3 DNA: TGTGCCAGCAGTGGCAGCTCTCCGGGAGCTAGCGGGGCTCAACGCTGGAACACCGGGGAGCTGTTTTTT; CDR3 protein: CASSGSSPGASGAQRWNTGELFF
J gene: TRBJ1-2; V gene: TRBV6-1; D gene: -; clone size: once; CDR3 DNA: TGTGCCAGCAGTGAAGTTGTAGGGAGCACATATGGCTACACCTTC; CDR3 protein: CASSEVVGSTYGYTF
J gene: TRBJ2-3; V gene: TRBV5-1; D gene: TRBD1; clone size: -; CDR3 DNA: TGCGCCAGCAGCTTGGCCCTCGGGACAGGGCGTAGCACAGATACGCAGTATTTT; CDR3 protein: CASSLALGTGRSTDTQYF
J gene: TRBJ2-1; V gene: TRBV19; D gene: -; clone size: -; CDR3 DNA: TGTGCCAGTAGTATTCGACAGACCTCCTACAATGAGCAGTTCTTC; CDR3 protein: CASSIRQTSYNEQFF
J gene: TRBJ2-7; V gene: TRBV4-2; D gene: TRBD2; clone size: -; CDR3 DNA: TGTGCCAGCAGCCAACTAACTAGCGGGAGTGTGGACGAGCAGTACTTC; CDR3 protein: CASSQLTSGSVDEQYF
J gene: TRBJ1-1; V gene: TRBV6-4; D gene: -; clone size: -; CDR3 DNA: TGTGCCAGCAGGCGGGGCTATGAAGCTTTCTTT; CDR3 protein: CASRRGYEAFF
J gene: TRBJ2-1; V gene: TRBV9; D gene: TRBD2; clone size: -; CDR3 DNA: TGTGCCAGCAGCGTAGCAGCTGCTAGCGGGAGGGGGGGTGAGCAGTTCTTC; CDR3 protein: CASSVAAASGRGGEQFF
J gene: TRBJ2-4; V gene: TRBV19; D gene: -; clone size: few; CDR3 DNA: TGTGCCAGTAGTTACGGGGGTACTATTGTGAACATTCAGTACTTC; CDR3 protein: CASSYGGTIVNIQYF
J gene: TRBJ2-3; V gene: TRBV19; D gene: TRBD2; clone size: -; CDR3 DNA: TGTGCCAGTAGTAAAGCGGGAGCAACAGATACGCAGTATTTT; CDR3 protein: CASSKAGATDTQYF
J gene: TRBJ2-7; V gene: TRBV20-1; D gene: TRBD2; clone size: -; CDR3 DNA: TGCAGTGCTAGTTTATTGGGACTAGCGGGGGGCGAGCAGTACTTC; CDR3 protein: CSASLLGLAGGEQYF
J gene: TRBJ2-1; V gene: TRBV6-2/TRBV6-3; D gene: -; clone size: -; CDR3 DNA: TGTGCCAGCAGCCGGTCATATGGCGGTGAGCAGTTCTTC; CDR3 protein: CASSRSYGGEQFF
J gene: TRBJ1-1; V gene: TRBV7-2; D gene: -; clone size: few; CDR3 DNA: TGTGCCAGCAGCTTAAAAAGGGGGGGTGAAGCTTTCTTT; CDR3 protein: CASSLKRGGEAFF